These T cell receptor beta chains were read from a single sample in a study of T cell responses to AZD1222 COVID-19 vaccine. Sequencing used immunoSEQ multiplex PCR; TCRdb keeps in-frame clones, though not all of them. This table has around 96,000 clones, about 86% appearing once. The sample consisted of peripheral blood, taken 28 days after the second AZD1222 dose. The receptors here all came from an adult who received the AZD1222 COVID-19 vaccine. Each CDR3 is given with its conserved first and last residue. A D gene is named only where the DNA matches it firmly. Clone sizes are given selectively: once, few, many, or a class where the clone is expanded.

v_call	d_call	j_call	clone_size	cdr3_nt	cdr3_aa
TRBV19	TRBD1	TRBJ1-5	NA	TGTGCCAGTAGCCCATCGACAGGGAGGGTTATTCAGCCCCAGCATTTT	CASSPSTGRVIQPQHF
TRBV25-1	TRBD1	TRBJ2-7	NA	TGTGCCAGCAGTGTACCGGGACAGGGCTCAGTGGGGCAGTACTTC	CASSVPGQGSVGQYF
TRBV7-9	NA	TRBJ1-2	NA	TGTGCCAGCAGCTTAACTGGAATCACCCCCTGG	CASSLTGITPW
TRBV11-2	NA	TRBJ2-1	NA	TGTGCCAGCAGCTTAATGGTAGGTAATGAGCAGTTCTTC	CASSLMVGNEQFF
TRBV27	NA	TRBJ2-7	NA	TGTGCCAGCAGTTTAAGGTGGAGTACAGGGAAGGTGAACGAGCAGTACTTC	CASSLRWSTGKVNEQYF
TRBV7-9	NA	TRBJ2-7	NA	TGTGCCAGCAGCTTAGTAGGGGGGCGTTCATCCTACGAGCAGTACTTC	CASSLVGGRSSYEQYF
TRBV19	TRBD2	TRBJ2-1	NA	TGTGCCAGTAGTATAATGGCGGGAGGAATCGTAGGTGAGCAGTTCTTC	CASSIMAGGIVGEQFF
TRBV28	TRBD2	TRBJ2-3	NA	TGTGCCAGCAGCTCGAGCGGGAGCCCAGATACGCAGTATTTT	CASSSSGSPDTQYF
TRBV12-3/TRBV12-4	NA	TRBJ1-1	NA	TGTGCCAGCAGTTTCGCCCTAGGGCAGGCTTTCTTT	CASSFALGQAFF
TRBV9	TRBD2	TRBJ2-3	NA	TGTGCCAGCAGCCCCGTCCCCCCAGCGGGAGGTTCAGATACGCAGTATTTT	CASSPVPPAGGSDTQYF
TRBV6-5	TRBD2	TRBJ2-5	NA	TGTGCCAGCTCCTCGACTAGCGGGCCTCAAGAGACCCAGTACTTC	CASSSTSGPQETQYF
TRBV7-2	NA	TRBJ2-1	NA	TGTGCCAGCAGCTTAGCGGTACGGGGACGAGAGCAGTTCTTC	CASSLAVRGREQFF
TRBV5-1	NA	TRBJ2-3	few	TGCGCCAGCAGCTTGCTCAGCGCCGGTAGCACAGATACGCAGTATTTT	CASSLLSAGSTDTQYF
TRBV5-4	NA	TRBJ2-7	NA	TGTGCCAGCAGCTCCCGTACAGGGTTGAACGAGCAGTACTTC	CASSSRTGLNEQYF
TRBV6-5	NA	TRBJ2-7	NA	TGTGCCACAGACGCCGGGGCGGATGGTACCCTAAAGCAGTACTTC	CATDAGADGTLKQYF
TRBV11-2	TRBD1	TRBJ2-7	NA	TGTGCCAGCAGCTTAAGGGGGACAGGGGGGAATTATTACGAGCAGTACTTC	CASSLRGTGGNYYEQYF
TRBV28	NA	TRBJ1-2	NA	TGTGCCAGCTGGGACGGGGGTGGCTACACCTTC	CASWDGGGYTF
TRBV12-3/TRBV12-4	NA	TRBJ2-7	NA	TGTGCCAGCAGTCTCGAATACGAGCAGTACTTC	CASSLEYEQYF
TRBV19	TRBD1	TRBJ1-2	NA	TGTGCCAGTAGTACCTCCTACGGACAGGGGGTTTATGGCTACACCTTC	CASSTSYGQGVYGYTF
TRBV20-1	NA	TRBJ1-2	NA	TGCAGTGCTTGGGGAAATGGCTACACCTTC	CSAWGNGYTF
TRBV19	TRBD1	TRBJ1-2	NA	TGTGCCAGTAGGTACGGGACAGGGACGGCCTATGGCTACACCTTC	CASRYGTGTAYGYTF
TRBV5-1	TRBD1	TRBJ1-4	NA	TGCGCCAGCAGCTTGTGGGGGCGGCAGGGGGATGAAAAACTGTTTTTT	CASSLWGRQGDEKLFF
TRBV9	NA	TRBJ2-7	NA	TGTGCCAGCAGCCGCGCCGCTTCTGCCTACGAGCAGTACTTC	CASSRAASAYEQYF
TRBV7-8	NA	TRBJ2-2	NA	TGTGCCAGCAGCTTCCAGGGCGACTCCGGGGAGCTGTTTTTT	CASSFQGDSGELFF
TRBV15	TRBD1	TRBJ2-7	NA	TGTGCCACCAGCAGAGATGAAGGGACAGCCTACTACGAGCAGTACTTC	CATSRDEGTAYYEQYF
TRBV6-1	NA	TRBJ2-1	NA	TGTGCCAGCAGTACTGGGAGGAATGAGCAGTTCTTC	CASSTGRNEQFF
TRBV27	NA	TRBJ2-7	NA	TGTGCCAGCAGTTTTCTGACCCCCAATGGTGAGCAGTACTTC	CASSFLTPNGEQYF
TRBV3-1/TRBV3-2	TRBD2	TRBJ2-7	NA	TGTGCCAGCAGCCGCGGACTAGCGGGGGGCCGGGGGGCCTACGAGCAGTACTTC	CASSRGLAGGRGAYEQYF
TRBV7-2	NA	TRBJ2-7	once	TGTGCCAGCAGCCCCAGACAGGAGGTTTACGAGCAGTACTTC	CASSPRQEVYEQYF
TRBV2	TRBD1	TRBJ1-2	NA	TGTGCCAGCAGTGCCGGACAGGGAGCTAACTATGGCTACACCTTC	CASSAGQGANYGYTF
TRBV6-6	NA	TRBJ1-6	NA	TGTGCCAGCAGTCTCAACTTTGGGAACCAAGGTGGCTATAATTCACCCCTCCACTTT	CASSLNFGNQGGYNSPLHF
TRBV18	TRBD1	TRBJ1-2	NA	TGTGCCAGCTCACCAAGTCCGGGACAGGTTAACTATGGCTACACCTTC	CASSPSPGQVNYGYTF
TRBV24-1	NA	TRBJ2-7	NA	TGTGCCACCAGTGATTACGCAGAATGGAACCCACATTACTACGAGCAGTACTTC	CATSDYAEWNPHYYEQYF
TRBV7-9	NA	TRBJ2-5	NA	TGTGCCAGCAGGAGAGACGGGGCGGTTGAGACCCAGTACTTC	CASRRDGAVETQYF
TRBV6-2/TRBV6-3	NA	TRBJ2-7	NA	TGTGCCAGCAGTTCGAACAGCTACGAGCAGTACTTC	CASSSNSYEQYF
TRBV29-1	NA	TRBJ1-6	few	TGCAGCGTTGGGGACCATAATTCACCCCTCCACTTT	CSVGDHNSPLHF
TRBV28	NA	TRBJ2-7	NA	TGTGCCAGCAGTTTACAGGGGTACGAGCAGTACTTC	CASSLQGYEQYF
TRBV6-2/TRBV6-3	NA	TRBJ2-3	NA	TGTGCCAGCAGTTACCCGGAAGATACGCAGTATTTT	CASSYPEDTQYF
TRBV9	NA	TRBJ2-5	NA	TGTGCCAGCAGCCCCCGGACTGGCAGTGAGACCCAGTACTTC	CASSPRTGSETQYF
TRBV27	NA	TRBJ2-6	NA	TGTGCCACCTACCTAGCTGGGGCCAACGTCCTGACTTTC	CATYLAGANVLTF
TRBV6-5	NA	TRBJ2-5	NA	TGTGCCAGCACCTTGATGGAGACCCAGTACTTC	CASTLMETQYF
TRBV7-6	TRBD1	TRBJ2-7	once	TGTGCCAGCAGCTTAGCCCCGACAGGGAACGAGCAGTACTTC	CASSLAPTGNEQYF
TRBV3-1/TRBV3-2	NA	TRBJ1-2	few	TGTGCCAGCAGCCAAGATCAGGGCAGACCATATGGCTACACCTTC	CASSQDQGRPYGYTF
TRBV11-2	TRBD2	TRBJ2-3	NA	TGTGCCAGCAGCTCAATCAGGCTAGCGGGGGGAGATACGCAGTATTTT	CASSSIRLAGGDTQYF
TRBV4-3	TRBD2	TRBJ2-1	few	TGCGCCAGCAGCCAAGGGGTACCGGGACTAGCGGTCCTCAATGAGCAGTTCTTC	CASSQGVPGLAVLNEQFF
TRBV27	NA	TRBJ1-2	NA	TGTGCCAGCAGTCAAGGGGCGGGTGGCTACACCTTC	CASSQGAGGYTF
TRBV5-8	NA	TRBJ1-1	NA	TGTGCCAGCAGTCGTGGGACTGGGAACACTGAAGCTTTCTTT	CASSRGTGNTEAFF
TRBV7-2	NA	TRBJ2-7	NA	TGTGCCAGCAGCTTCGGGGACGGCGCCTACGAGCAGTACTTC	CASSFGDGAYEQYF
TRBV27	NA	TRBJ1-2	NA	TGTGCCAGCAGCGCTAAGGGAGGTAACTATGGCTACACCTTC	CASSAKGGNYGYTF
TRBV19	TRBD1	TRBJ2-4	NA	TGTGCCAGTAGTACAGACAGGGGGAACATTCAGTACTTC	CASSTDRGNIQYF
TRBV11-2	NA	TRBJ1-3	NA	TGTGCCAGCAGCTTTCAAGTCTCTGGAAACACCATATATTTT	CASSFQVSGNTIYF
TRBV28	TRBD1	TRBJ1-1	NA	TGTGCCAGCAGTTTCCAGGGGGGGATGGGGAACACTGAAGCTTTCTTT	CASSFQGGMGNTEAFF
TRBV3-1/TRBV3-2	TRBD1	TRBJ1-1	NA	TGTGCCAGCAGCCAGGACAGGGGGCGTCCTGAAGCTTTCTTT	CASSQDRGRPEAFF
TRBV11-2	NA	TRBJ2-1	once	TGTGCCACTGGGTTGAATGAGCAGTTCTTC	CATGLNEQFF
TRBV3-1/TRBV3-2	NA	TRBJ2-7	NA	TGTGCCAGCAGCCAGGGACAGAGCGGGAGCCGGGGGCGGTACTTC	CASSQGQSGSRGRYF